The 3 T cell receptor beta chains below come from one sample, sequenced in a study of vaccination and CD4 T cells after COVID-19. These receptors lack a known antigen. With the Oncomine TCR Beta short-read assay, DNA from cultured CD4+ T cells was sequenced. TCRdb re-called the PCR reads through MiXCR, storing one row per CDR3 protein. This sample has over 15,000 distinct CDR3 sequences, with around four fifths found just once. Treatment indicated: approximately nine-day PBMC culture with coronavirus spike peptide pools or control peptides (ViraFEST assay). The input for sequencing was CD4+ T cells from blood, cultured in vitro, taken after SARS-CoV-2 vaccination. These receptors originate from a human donor who received a COVID-19 vaccine.

This rearrangement joins TRBV12-3 or TRBV12-4 to TRBJ2-7, with D perhaps TRBD1 (5 bases). Trimming removed 1 base from V and 2 bases from J, with 6 bases in between. This CDR3 has 13 residues. In DNA, the CDR3 is TGTGCCAGCAGTTTAGTAGGGGCCTACGAGCAGTACTTC. Amino acid sequence: CASSLVGAYEQYF.

V usage is TRBV6-1 and J usage is TRBJ1-5, with TRBD1 matching 9 bases. The CDR3 runs to 13 residues. V lost 6 bases and J lost 7; bases outside the gene matches: 4. Per germline, CDR1 MNHNS and CDR2 SASEGT. The CDR3 DNA sequence: TGTGCCAGCAGCCCACAGGGGGCCCAGCCCCAGCATTTT. It specifies CASSPQGAQPQHF.

The J gene is TRBJ2-5, the V gene TRBV5-1; 12 bases line up with TRBD2. The V and J ends lost 0 bases and 1 base, in that order; junction bases with no gene match: 4. The CDR3 length is 17 residues. CDR1 and CDR2 (germline): SGHRS, YFSETQ. The CDR3 region is CASSLASGGAGQETQYF. The CDR3 bases are TGCGCCAGCAGCTTGGCTAGCGGGGGGGCCGGCCAAGAGACCCAGTACTTC.